This TCR beta chain was recorded in a study of Graves' ophthalmopathy and Graves' hyperthyroidism. Study details: The study drew peripheral blood at initial diagnosis, before any treatment. General study results and limits: The model's ophthalmopathy progression predictions had approximately 65% sensitivity and about 72% specificity.

Uncontrolled infections, other autoimmune diseases, pregnancy or lactation barred patients from enrollment. Serum thyroxine and TRAb, along with clinical symptoms, thyroid ultrasound and orbital computed tomography, were what diagnosis relied on. The authors amplified TCR beta CDR3 regions from RNA transcripts. First-round RT-PCR employed HTBI primers, with a second-round multiplex PCR after it. One entry per CDR3 protein, called by TCRdb with MiXCR from the multiplex PCR reads. In the table there are around 660,000 distinct CDR3 sequences, over 40% of which are singletons. A note on this clonotype: What it recognizes is unknown.

The sequenced sample was peripheral blood. This receptor was obtained from an adult man with Graves' ophthalmopathy.

The CDR3 nucleotides are TGTGCCAGCAGCCCCAGACTAGCGGGGGGCTTTAACACCGGGGAGCTGTTTTTT. This translates into CASSPRLAGGFNTGELFF. This chain links TRBV7-9 with TRBJ2-2, with TRBD2 matching 13 bases. CDR1 and CDR2 from the germline V gene are SEHNR and FQNEAQ (reference sequence). The V and J ends lost 5 bases and 2 bases, in that order; junction bases with no gene match: 8. The CDR3 is 18 amino acids. The full variable domain, rest sourced from reference TRBV7-9 and TRBJ2-2, is DTGVSQNPRHKITKRGQNVTFRCDPISEHNRLYWYRQTLGQGPEFLTYFQNEAQLEKSRLLSDRFSAERPKGSFSTLEIQRTEQGDSAMYLCASSPRLAGGFNTGELFFGEGSRLTVL.